This entry describes one TCR beta chain. Its antigen is unknown. The method was immunoSEQ multiplex PCR; TCRdb's version includes in-frame clones alone and lacks a portion of them. The sample contains 75,000 to 90,000 clones, 84% of which appear only once. This entry belongs to a study of T cells in localized non-small cell lung cancer. Study conclusions and caveats: Elevated blood T cell density was associated with longer overall survival. Appearances in adjacent lung were noted for a median approximately 58 of the top 100 tumor clones. Uninvolved adjacent lung had more T cell clonality than any other tissue, topping tumor. Multi-region tumor sequencing was not done, so intratumor heterogeneity could not be excluded.

Trimming left V 6 bases short and J 9 bases short, with 15 bases between. Germline V gene data show CDR1 as SGHTS and CDR2 as YDEGEE. The CDR3 contains 12 residues. The receptor's source is a man aged 40-75 years with stage I lung adenocarcinoma. The chain combines TRBV5-8 with TRBJ1-1; D gene uncertain. This material consisted of peripheral blood, taken before any cancer treatment. CDR3 sequence: CASIIGLSQAFF. Written as DNA, the CDR3 is TGTGCCAGCATTATCGGGTTATCGCAAGCTTTCTTT.